This is a list of T cell receptor beta chains from one sample in a study of regulatory T cells in long-lasting Graves disease. A single record per CDR3 protein comes from TCRdb applying MiXCR to the multiplex PCR reads. Altogether approximately 560,000 distinct CDR3 sequences are present, about 16% being singletons, with the ten largest covering approximately 12%. This sample also appeared in a second study, on T cells in Graves' hyperthyroidism and ophthalmopathy.

The sample in question was peripheral blood mononuclear cells (PBMCs), obtained at new diagnosis, from a patient treated with antithyroid drugs. These receptors were obtained from a man between 18 and 35 years old with Graves disease. Both conserved end residues are part of each CDR3. A D gene is named only where the DNA matches it firmly. A row's size may be missing; if present it is once, few, many or a size class.

J gene	D gene	clone size	V gene	CDR3 DNA	CDR3 protein
TRBJ1-1	TRBD1	many	TRBV18	TGTGCCAGCAGCCGGGACAGGGCGAACACTGAAGCTTTCTTT	CASSRDRANTEAFF
TRBJ1-6	TRBD1	many	TRBV28	TGTGCCAGCAGCAGAACAGGGGACAATTCACCCCTCCACTTT	CASSRTGDNSPLHF
TRBJ1-1	TRBD1	.	TRBV7-9	TGTGCCAGCAGCTTAGCCGACTGGGACAGCATCGACACTGAAGCTTTCTTT	CASSLADWDSIDTEAFF
TRBJ2-7	TRBD1	many	TRBV10-1	TGCGCCAGCAGTGTCACAGGGGACGGCGAGCAGTACTTC	CASSVTGDGEQYF
TRBJ2-7	TRBD1	many	TRBV20-1	TGCAGTGCCGCCAGGGGGACAGGAGTATACGAGCAGTACTTC	CSAARGTGVYEQYF
TRBJ1-6	.	.	TRBV6-1	TGTGCCAGCAGTGGGGGGCCCTCGAATAATTCACCCCTCCACTTT	CASSGGPSNNSPLHF
TRBJ2-4	.	few	TRBV5-1	TGCGCCAGCAGCTTTCCGGGACAAAACATTCAGTACTTC	CASSFPGQNIQYF
TRBJ2-7	.	.	TRBV6-2/TRBV6-3	TGTGCCAGCAGTCTGATCTCTGGCGAGCAGTACTTC	CASSLISGEQYF
TRBJ1-2	TRBD1	many	TRBV3-1	TGTGCCAGCAGTCTTGGGACAGGACGCTATGGCTACACCTTC	CASSLGTGRYGYTF
TRBJ2-7	.	few	TRBV7-9	TGTGCCAGCAGCCCCCCCCTCGGCGTTCGTAACTACGAGCAGTACTTC	CASSPPLGVRNYEQYF
TRBJ2-7	.	.	TRBV18	TGTGCCAGCTCAGTCTCGCGAGCCCCTCTACAGTACTTC	CASSVSRAPLQYF
TRBJ1-1	.	many	TRBV7-9	TGTGCCAGCAGCTCCCGGGGCGGCACTGAAGCTTTCTTT	CASSSRGGTEAFF
TRBJ1-5	.	many	TRBV28	TGTGCCAGCAGTTTATTGGCGGGTAATCAGCCCCAGCATTTT	CASSLLAGNQPQHF
TRBJ1-5	.	few	TRBV3-1	TGTGCCAGCAGCCAAGGGTTCCATAGCAATCAGCCCCAGCATTTT	CASSQGFHSNQPQHF
TRBJ2-3	.	.	TRBV9	TGTGCCAGCAGCCCCGAGATCCCGACAGATACGCAGTATTTT	CASSPEIPTDTQYF
TRBJ2-2	TRBD2	many	TRBV3-1	TGTGCCAGCAGCCAATCCCGAGGCGGGAGCACCGGGGAGCTGTTTTTT	CASSQSRGGSTGELFF
TRBJ2-3	.	few	TRBV7-9	TGTGCCAGCAGCTCGCGGGACAGTAGCACAGATACGCAGTATTTT	CASSSRDSSTDTQYF
TRBJ2-5	.	many	TRBV18	TGTGCCAGCTCACCCGCCGGTGGGTCGGAGACCCAGTACTTC	CASSPAGGSETQYF
TRBJ1-1	.	few	TRBV24-1	TGTGCCACCACAGGCCCCAAGGTGGATTTTCAGGGGTTCTCGGTCACTGAAGCTTTCTTT	CATTGPKVDFQGFSVTEAFF
TRBJ2-5	.	.	TRBV29-1	TGCAGCGCCGAGGGACACCTAGACCAAGAGACCCAGTACTTC	CSAEGHLDQETQYF
TRBJ2-1	TRBD2	many	TRBV12-3/TRBV12-4	TGTGCCAGCAGTTTAGGGGCGGGAGAAGGGTATGAGCAGTTCTTC	CASSLGAGEGYEQFF
TRBJ2-7	TRBD1	.	TRBV6-1	TGTGCCAGCACGATCGGGACAGTAAGCTACGAGCAGTACTTC	CASTIGTVSYEQYF
TRBJ2-5	TRBD1	many	TRBV2	TGTGCCAGCAGGGCTGGACAGGTCCAAGAGACCCAGTACTTC	CASRAGQVQETQYF
TRBJ2-7	TRBD2	few	TRBV5-1	TGCGCCAGCAGCCCCACTACTAGCGGGAGTATATACGAGCAGTACTTC	CASSPTTSGSIYEQYF
TRBJ2-1	TRBD2	.	TRBV5-5	TGTGCCAGCAGCTCCTCTAGCGGGAATTGGAATAAGGAGCAGTTCTTC	CASSSSSGNWNKEQFF
TRBJ2-3	.	.	TRBV12-3/TRBV12-4	TGTGCCAGCAGTCGATCTAGGACAGATACGCAGTATTTT	CASSRSRTDTQYF
TRBJ2-1	TRBD2	many	TRBV7-2	TGTGCCAGCAGCCTCAGACTAGCCCTCAATGAGCAGTTCTTC	CASSLRLALNEQFF
TRBJ2-3	TRBD2	many	TRBV7-8	TGTGCCAGCAGCTTCGTACCGACTAGCCCGCGCCCAGATACGCAGTATTTT	CASSFVPTSPRPDTQYF
TRBJ2-2	TRBD2	few	TRBV10-3	TGTGCCACAACACCACTAGCGGTCCCGCCAAACACCGGGGAGCTGTTTTTT	CATTPLAVPPNTGELFF